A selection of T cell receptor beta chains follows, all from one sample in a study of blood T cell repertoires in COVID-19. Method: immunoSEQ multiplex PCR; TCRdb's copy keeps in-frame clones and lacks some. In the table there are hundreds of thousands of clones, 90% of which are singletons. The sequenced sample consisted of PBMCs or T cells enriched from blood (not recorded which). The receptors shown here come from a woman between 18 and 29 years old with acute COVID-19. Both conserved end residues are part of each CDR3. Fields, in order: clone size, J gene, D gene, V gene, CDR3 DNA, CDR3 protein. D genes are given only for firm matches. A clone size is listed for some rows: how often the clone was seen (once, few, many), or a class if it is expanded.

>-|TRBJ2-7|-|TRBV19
TGTGCCAGTAGTATTTCAGGGGGACTCAACTCCTACGAGCAGTACTTC
CASSISGGLNSYEQYF
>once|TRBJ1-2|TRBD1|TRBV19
TGTGCCAGTAGTTTGCAGGGGGCTTCTAACTATGGCTACACCTTC
CASSLQGASNYGYTF
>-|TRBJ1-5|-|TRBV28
TGTGCCAGCAGTCTGGGATTGGGAGGCAATCAGCCCCAGCATTTT
CASSLGLGGNQPQHF
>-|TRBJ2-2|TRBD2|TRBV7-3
TGTGCCAGCAGCCAGACTAGCGGGCTCGGCACCGGGGAGCTGTTTTTT
CASSQTSGLGTGELFF
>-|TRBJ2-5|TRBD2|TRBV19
TGTGCCAGTAGTATATTCCCCCCAACTAGCGCCCAAGAGACCCAGTACTTC
CASSIFPPTSAQETQYF
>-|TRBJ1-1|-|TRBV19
TGTGCCAGTAGTATAGGAAGCGACACTGAAGCTTTCTTT
CASSIGSDTEAFF
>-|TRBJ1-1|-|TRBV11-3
TGTGCCAGCAGCTGGAGGGGCGGGAACACTGAAGCTTTCTTT
CASSWRGGNTEAFF
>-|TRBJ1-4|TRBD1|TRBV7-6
TGTGCCAGCAGCTTAGGCCCCAGGGGGACTAATGAAAAACTGTTTTTT
CASSLGPRGTNEKLFF
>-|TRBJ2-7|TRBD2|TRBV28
TGTGCCAGCAGTTCCCCTAGCGGGAGGATCTACGAGCAGTACTTC
CASSSPSGRIYEQYF
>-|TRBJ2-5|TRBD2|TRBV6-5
TGTGCCACCAGTCTAGCGGGAGGCGTCCAAGAGACCCAGTACTTC
CATSLAGGVQETQYF
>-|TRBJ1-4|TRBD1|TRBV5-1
TGCGCCAGCAGTCGTGACAGGGGGCGGGAAAAACTGTTTTTT
CASSRDRGREKLFF
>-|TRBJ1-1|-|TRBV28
TGTGCCAGCAGCCCTCCCTCAGGGGATAGGAACACTGAAGCTTTCTTT
CASSPPSGDRNTEAFF
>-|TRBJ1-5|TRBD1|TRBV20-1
TGCAGTGCTAGTGGACAGGGCGGAGACCAGCATTTT
CSASGQGGDQHF
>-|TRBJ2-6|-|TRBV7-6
TGTGCCAGCAGCCCTCGGGGAGCGGGCATCTCTGGGGCCAACGTCCTGACTTTC
CASSPRGAGISGANVLTF
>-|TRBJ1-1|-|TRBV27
TGTGCCAGCAGGACAGGATTGAACACTGAAGCTTTCTTT
CASRTGLNTEAFF
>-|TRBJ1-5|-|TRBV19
TGTGCCAGTAGTATAGGTTCGGGACTACATCAGCCCCAGCATTTT
CASSIGSGLHQPQHF
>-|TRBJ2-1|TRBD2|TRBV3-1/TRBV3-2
TGTGCCAGCAGCCCCAGGGGCACACTAGCGGGTCTTGTCAATGAGCAGTTCTTC
CASSPRGTLAGLVNEQFF
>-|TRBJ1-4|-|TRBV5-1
TGCGCCAGCAGGCAGGGAAAGGAAAAACTGTTTTTT
CASRQGKEKLFF
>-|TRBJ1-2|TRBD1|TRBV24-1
TGTGCCACCAGTGATACCGGGACAGGGCATGGCTACACCTTC
CATSDTGTGHGYTF
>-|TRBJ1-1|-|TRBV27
TGTGCCAGCGGCCGACAGACTAACACTGAAGCTTTCTTT
CASGRQTNTEAFF
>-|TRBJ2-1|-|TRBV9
TGTGCCAGTGGGCAGGCCTACAATGAGCAGTTCTTC
CASGQAYNEQFF
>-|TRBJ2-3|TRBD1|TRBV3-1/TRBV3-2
TGTGCCAGCAGCCAAGGCCGGGGACAGGTGGGCACAGATACGCAGTATTTT
CASSQGRGQVGTDTQYF
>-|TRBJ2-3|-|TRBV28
TGTGCCAGCAGTTTCCCTACCACAGATACGCAGTATTTT
CASSFPTTDTQYF
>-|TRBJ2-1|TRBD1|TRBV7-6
TGTGCCAGCCGGGACAGAGACTACAATGAGCAGTTCTTC
CASRDRDYNEQFF
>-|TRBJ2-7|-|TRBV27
TGTGCCAGCAGTTTAGTCTGGCAGGGGCCGTCCTACGAGCAGTACTTC
CASSLVWQGPSYEQYF
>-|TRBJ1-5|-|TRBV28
TGTGCCGCGACAGGTCCCCATAGCAATCAGCCCCAGCATTTT
CAATGPHSNQPQHF
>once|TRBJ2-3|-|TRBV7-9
TGTGCCAGTACCAGGTCAGGGATTAGCACAGATACGCAGTATTTT
CASTRSGISTDTQYF